Presented here are 27 T cell receptor beta chains from one specimen sequenced in a study of CD8 T cells in Susac syndrome. Random hexamers were used to reverse transcribe the RNA input (about 0.5 to 1 ug). Via MiXCR, TCRdb re-called the immunoSEQ multiplex PCR reads, giving one row per CDR3 protein. The sample yields roughly 160,000 distinct CDR3 sequences, about 95% seen once. The sequenced sample was CD4+ T cells from PBMCs. These receptors were taken from a human donor in good health.

This clonotype has just one count. This chain links TRBV20-1 with TRBJ2-1; the match to TRBD2 covers 7 bases. The length of the CDR3 is 15 residues. CDR1 DFQATT and CDR2 SNEGSKA come from the germline V gene (reference sequence). V lost 0 bases and J lost 7; bases outside the gene matches: 9. DNA of the CDR3: TGCAGTGCTAGAGATCCCCTAGCGGCCGTGAATGAGCAGTTCTTC. Amino acid sequence: CSARDPLAAVNEQFF.

The gene calls are TRBV20-1 and TRBJ2-7; D is undetermined. Per the germline V gene, CDR1 is DFQATT and CDR2 is SNEGSKA (reference sequence). The CDR3 spans 15 residues. V lost 2 bases and J lost 2, with 16 bases in between. CDR3 sequence reads: CSARFPELLTYEQYF. The DNA of the CDR3 is TGCAGTGCTAGATTCCCCGAACTACTAACCTACGAGCAGTACTTC.

This chain connects TRBV30 to TRBJ1-4; D is possibly TRBD1 (6 bases). The germline CDR1 and CDR2 sequences are GTSNPN and SVGIG (reference sequence). With 4 bases removed from V and 8 bases from J, the gap between germline ends came to 23 bases. CDR3 length: 16 residues. The CDR3 bases are TGTGCCTGGAATCCCGACAGGTCCTCGTTCCCCGAAAAACTGTTTTTT. As protein: CAWNPDRSSFPEKLFF.

The genes are TRBV20-1 and TRBJ1-4, with 8 bases lining up with TRBD1. Germline trimming cut 6 bases from V and 5 bases from J; bases unmatched to any gene: 8. Germline V CDR1 and CDR2: DFQATT, SNEGSKA (reference sequence). This CDR3 is 14 amino acids long. The CDR3 sequence: CSAAPGQVNEKLFF. In DNA, the CDR3 is TGCAGTGCAGCCCCGGGACAGGTCAATGAAAAACTGTTTTTT.

The rearrangement joins TRBV28 to TRBJ2-2; no clear D. The V end was cut by 7 bases, the J end by 0 bases, with 3 bases between. This CDR3 contains 12 residues. Germline CDR1 and CDR2: MDHEN and SYDVKM. The chain's CDR3 is CASISNTGELFF. The CDR3 nucleotides read TGTGCCAGCATCTCGAACACCGGGGAGCTGTTTTTT.

CDR3 in amino acids: CSATSMNTEAFF. Written as DNA, the CDR3 is TGCAGTGCTACCTCGATGAACACTGAAGCTTTCTTT. The chain employs TRBV20-1 and TRBJ1-1; D is ambiguous. V shed 4 bases and J shed 0 bases, with 6 bases lying between them. CDR3 length: 12 amino acids. Germline V gives CDR1 DFQATT, CDR2 SNEGSKA (reference sequence).

This sequence joins TRBV29-1 and TRBJ1-1, with a tentative D call TRBD1 (5 bases). V shed 5 bases and J shed 5 bases, with 12 bases lying between them. The CDR3 length is 12 residues. CDR1 and CDR2 (germline): SQVTM, ANQGSEA. The CDR3 loop reads CSVMGGNTEAFF. For the CDR3, the DNA is TGCAGCGTTATGGGGGGGAATACTGAAGCTTTCTTT.

The rearrangement joins TRBV10-3 to TRBJ2-5; either TRBD1 or TRBD2 may supply D (6 bases each). The CDR3 totals 12 residues. Trimming cost V 11 bases and J 5 bases, with 15 bases left between them. Germline-derived CDR1 and CDR2 are ENHRY and SYGVKD. The CDR3 reads CALRGADETQYF. In DNA form, the CDR3 reads TGTGCCCTAAGGGGGGCCGATGAGACCCAGTACTTC.

This chain links TRBV11-2 with TRBJ1-4; 8 nucleotides line up with TRBD1. The CDR3 length is 15 residues. CDR1 is SGHAT and CDR2 is FQNNGV in the germline V gene. Trimming took 5 bases from V and 8 from J; bases not matched to a gene: 10. CDR3 region: CASSPTRDRIEKLFF. As DNA, the CDR3 is TGTGCCAGCAGCCCAACCCGGGACAGGATAGAAAAACTGTTTTTT.

The chain links TRBV9 to TRBJ2-2, with TRBD2 identical over 9 bases. The germline V gene encodes CDR1 SGDLS and CDR2 YYNGEE. The V and J ends lost 0 bases and 6 bases, in that order; junction bases with no gene match: 3. This CDR3 has 15 residues. CDR3 sequence (DNA): TGTGCCAGCAGCGTAGTAGCTAGCGGGGCCGGGGAGCTGTTTTTT. Protein sequence: CASSVVASGAGELFF.

This chain connects TRBV20-1 to TRBJ2-5; possibly TRBD2 for D (7 bases). Between the trimmed V and J ends, which lost 3 bases and 4 bases, there was a span of 12 bases. Germline CDR1 is DFQATT and CDR2 is SNEGSKA (reference sequence). There are 13 residues in the CDR3. The CDR3 is CSASGGAPETQYF. CDR3 nucleotides: TGCAGTGCTAGTGGGGGGGCCCCAGAGACCCAGTACTTC.

The rearrangement uses TRBV6-1 and TRBJ2-1; D may be TRBD2 (6 bases). Germline CDR1 reads MNHNS; CDR2 reads SASEGT. CDR3 length: 15 residues. The V and J ends lost 0 bases and 7 bases respectively, with 13 bases between them. CDR3 protein: CASSEALGGVNEQFF. In nucleotides, the CDR3 is TGTGCCAGCAGTGAAGCGCTCGGGGGAGTGAATGAGCAGTTCTTC.

The V gene is TRBV3-1, the J gene TRBJ1-1; a weak D match, TRBD1 (5 bases). The V and J ends lost 4 bases and 6 bases respectively, with 12 bases between them. The CDR3 spans 13 residues. CDR1 LGHDT and CDR2 YNNKEL come from the germline V gene (reference sequence). CDR3 bases: TGTGCCAGCAGCCGAACGGACACTGCTGAAGCTTTCTTT. Translating it yields CASSRTDTAEAFF.

V gene TRBV27 combines with J gene TRBJ2-7, with D unclear. This CDR3 has 14 amino acids. V was cut by 7 bases and J by 1 base, with 14 bases left in between. CDR1 and CDR2 (germline): MNHEY, SMNVEV (reference sequence). In DNA, the CDR3 is TGTGCCAGCATGTCCGAGCGTCCGTCCTACGAGCAGTACTTC. Protein product: CASMSERPSYEQYF.

The chain has TRBV7-2 and TRBJ2-3, with 12 nucleotides matching TRBD2. The CDR3 has 15 residues. V dropped 5 bases and J dropped 2; count of bases not matched to a gene: 2. Looked up from germline, CDR1 is SGHTA and CDR2 is FQGNSA. The CDR3 sequence: CASSRTSGDTDTQYF. CDR3 nucleotide sequence: TGTGCCAGCAGCCGGACTAGCGGGGACACAGATACGCAGTATTTT.

The chain joins TRBV9 to TRBJ2-5, with 8 nucleotides matching TRBD2. The junction had 6 bases not matched to a gene; V was cut back by 0 bases and J by 5 bases. The CDR3 extends over 15 amino acids. Germline values: CDR1 SGDLS, CDR2 YYNGEE. The CDR3 region is CASSVGPAGDETQYF. Written as DNA, the CDR3 is TGTGCCAGCAGCGTAGGGCCAGCGGGGGATGAGACCCAGTACTTC.

The chain employs TRBV6-2 or TRBV6-3 and TRBJ2-7; D perhaps matches TRBD1 (6 bases). This CDR3 spans 14 amino acids. V lost 6 bases to trimming and J lost 4 bases, with 16 bases between them. Looked up from germline, CDR1 is MNHEY and CDR2 is SVGEGT. DNA of the CDR3: TGTGCCAGCAGGGCTGGGGGCTCTAAATACGAGCAGTACTTC. Its translation: CASRAGGSKYEQYF.

The J gene is TRBJ2-3, the V gene TRBV18; possible D gene TRBD2, 5 bases. CDR1 and CDR2 (germline): KGHSH, LQKENI. Trimming removed 2 bases at V and 10 bases at J, with 10 bases between. CDR3 length: 12 residues. CDR3 DNA: TGTGCCAGCTCACCAAACGGGATGGCGCAGTATTTT. Translated: CASSPNGMAQYF.

The chain links TRBV29-1 to TRBJ1-2, with 11 bases lining up with TRBD1. Trimming at V came to 3 bases and at J to 4 bases, leaving 4 bases not matched to a gene. CDR1 and CDR2 (germline): SQVTM, ANQGSEA. The CDR3 is made up of 14 amino acids. In DNA, the CDR3 is TGCAGCGTTGATTTTGGGACAGGGGGCTATGGCTACACCTTC. Protein: CSVDFGTGGYGYTF.

The gene calls are TRBV29-1 and TRBJ2-3, with 11 positions matching TRBD2. With V trimmed by 6 bases and J by 2 bases, 7 bases remained unmatched. This CDR3 is built from 15 residues. Germline V CDR1 and CDR2: SQVTM, ANQGSEA. Written as DNA, the CDR3 is TGCAGCGTCCGAACTAGCGGGGGAATCACAGATACGCAGTATTTT. Amino acid sequence: CSVRTSGGITDTQYF.

The chain combines TRBV29-1 with TRBJ2-7, with D unclear. V was trimmed by 6 bases and J by 6 bases, leaving 15 bases between them. The CDR3 totals 12 residues. Per germline, CDR1 SQVTM and CDR2 ANQGSEA. The CDR3, as DNA: TGCAGCGTGGGGATGCAGGAGTCCGAGCAGTACTTC. Translated: CSVGMQESEQYF.

The rearrangement uses TRBV29-1 and TRBJ2-5, with D possibly matching TRBD2 (6 bases). Germline CDR1 and CDR2: SQVTM and ANQGSEA. The length of the CDR3 is 13 residues. Trimming took 7 bases from V and 0 from J, leaving 12 bases between them. The CDR3, as DNA: TGCAGCGCCCTCCTAGCGTACCAAGAGACCCAGTACTTC. Translating it yields CSALLAYQETQYF.

The chain has TRBV27 and TRBJ2-3, with TRBD2 identical over 8 bases. V was clipped by 3 bases and J by 5 bases; unmatched bases: 7. Germline CDR1 and CDR2: MNHEY and SMNVEV (reference sequence). CDR3 length: 15 amino acids. This CDR3 is CASSLGGGPVDTQYF. CDR3 nucleotide sequence: TGTGCCAGCAGTTTGGGCGGGGGGCCGGTAGATACGCAGTATTTT.

This clonotype was detected once. The chain couples TRBV12-3 or TRBV12-4 to TRBJ2-5; 11 bases are shared with TRBD2. With V trimmed by 5 bases and J by 3 bases, 2 bases remained unmatched. The CDR3 extends over 14 amino acids. In DNA form, the CDR3 reads TGTGCCAGCAGTAAACTAGCGGGGGAAGAGACCCAGTACTTC. This encodes CASSKLAGEETQYF.

This clonotype was seen once. The chain couples TRBV3-1 to TRBJ2-7; 7 bases fit TRBD2. Germline assignment: CDR1 LGHDT and CDR2 YNNKEL (reference sequence). V lost 4 bases, J lost 7 bases, and 7 bases stayed unmatched. CDR3 size: 13 residues. CDR3 loop: CASSRRGGDEQYF. In DNA form, the CDR3 reads TGTGCCAGCAGCCGAAGGGGAGGGGATGAGCAGTACTTC.

J is TRBJ2-1 and V is TRBV2; 12 bases align to TRBD2. Germline loops: CDR1 SNHLY, CDR2 FYNNEI. With V trimmed by 4 bases and J by 9 bases, 7 bases remained unmatched. The length of the CDR3 is 15 residues. The CDR3 region is CASSGLAGGPGEQFF. CDR3 coding DNA: TGTGCCAGCAGTGGGCTAGCGGGGGGGCCTGGTGAGCAGTTCTTC. Looking up the rest from reference TRBV2 and TRBJ2-1 gives the full variable domain: EPEVTQTPSHQVTQMGQEVILRCVPISNHLYFYWYRQILGQKVEFLVSFYNNEISEKSEIFDDQFSVERPDGSNFTLKIRSTKLEDSAMYFCASSGLAGGPGEQFFGPGTRLTVL.

A single count supports this clonotype. This chain connects TRBV20-1 to TRBJ2-7; D gene uncertain. Germline CDR1 reads DFQATT; CDR2 reads SNEGSKA (reference sequence). This CDR3 has 16 residues. V was cut by 0 bases and J by 0 bases, with 15 bases left in between. The CDR3 DNA reads as TGCAGTGCTAGAGATCTTCTAGGGCCGAGCTCCTACGAGCAGTACTTC. Encoded protein: CSARDLLGPSSYEQYF.